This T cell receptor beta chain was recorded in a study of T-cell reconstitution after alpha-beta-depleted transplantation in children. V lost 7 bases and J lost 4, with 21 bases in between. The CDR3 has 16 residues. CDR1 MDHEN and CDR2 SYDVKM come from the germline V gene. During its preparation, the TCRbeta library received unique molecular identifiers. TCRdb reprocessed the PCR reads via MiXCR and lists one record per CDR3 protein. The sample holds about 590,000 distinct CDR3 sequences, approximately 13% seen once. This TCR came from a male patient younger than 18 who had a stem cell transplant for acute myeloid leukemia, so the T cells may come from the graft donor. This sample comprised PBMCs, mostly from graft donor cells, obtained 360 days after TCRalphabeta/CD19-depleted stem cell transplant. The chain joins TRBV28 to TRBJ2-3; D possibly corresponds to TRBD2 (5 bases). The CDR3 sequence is CASKGDYRLTADTQYF. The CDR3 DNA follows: TGTGCCAGCAAGGGAGACTACCGATTAACGGCAGATACGCAGTATTTT.